A single sample gave rise to the 25 T cell receptor beta chains below, sequenced in a study of T-cell reconstitution after alpha-beta-depleted transplantation in children. The library targeted TCRbeta and was prepared with unique molecular identifiers. TCRdb independently ran MiXCR on the PCR reads; one entry per CDR3 protein. Among 450,000 to 600,000 distinct CDR3 sequences listed, about 10% were seen once. This specimen consisted of PBMCs, obtained before TCRalphabeta/CD19-depleted stem cell transplant. Receptor source: a child between 2 and 9 years old with inherited bone marrow failure, due to receive a stem cell transplant.

The sample holds many counts of this clonotype. CDR3 residues: CASSLYAYEQYF. The CDR3 DNA sequence: TGTGCCAGCAGCTTATATGCGTATGAGCAGTACTTC. The rearrangement uses TRBV7-9 and TRBJ2-7, with no clear D. CDR1 and CDR2 (germline): SEHNR, FQNEAQ (reference sequence). This CDR3 has 12 residues. V was cut by 2 bases and J by 7 bases, with 9 bases left in between.

The sample holds many counts of this clonotype. The genes are TRBV7-2 and TRBJ2-1; 11 bases are a match to TRBD1. The trim removed 2 bases at V and 10 bases at J, leaving 10 bases unmatched. The germline CDR1 and CDR2 sequences are SGHTA and FQGNSA. The CDR3 sequence is 16 residues long. CDR3 bases: TGTGCCAGCAGCTTATTAAGGACAGGGGGCTTCGCAGAGCAGTTCTTC. This sequence encodes CASSLLRTGGFAEQFF. Full variable domain (missing parts from reference TRBV7-2 and TRBJ2-1): GAGVSQSPSNKVTEKGKDVELRCDPISGHTALYWYRQSLGQGLEFLIYFQGNSAPDKSGLPSDRFSAERTGGSVSTLTIQRTQQEDSAVYLCASSLLRTGGFAEQFFGPGTRLTVL.

CDR3 in DNA: TGTGCCAGCAGTCTTAACCCGGACAGCTCCTACGAGCAGTACTTC. This codes for CASSLNPDSSYEQYF. The rearrangement joins TRBV12-3 or TRBV12-4 to TRBJ2-7; possibly TRBD1 for D (6 bases). This CDR3 has 15 amino acids. Between the trimmed V and J ends, which lost 5 bases and 0 bases, there was a span of 14 bases.

This clonotype was seen more than once but under ten times. The V and J genes are TRBV23-1 and TRBJ2-7; D is possibly TRBD1 (5 bases). TRBV23-1 is placed among ORFs of uncertain function. The CDR3 length is 16 residues. V shed 2 bases and J shed 2 bases, with 16 bases lying between them. CDR3 loop: CASSQKGQGRTYEQYF. The CDR3 bases are TGCGCCAGCAGTCAAAAGGGGCAGGGCAGGACCTACGAGCAGTACTTC.

At least ten counts were recorded for this clonotype. This chain links TRBV12-3 or TRBV12-4 with TRBJ2-5, with D possibly being TRBD1 or TRBD2 (6 bases each). This CDR3 has 15 residues. Trimming shortened V by 2 bases and J by 2 bases, and 12 bases separated the two germline ends. Here the CDR3 reads CASSLRGVRQETQYF. CDR3 in DNA: TGTGCCAGCAGTTTAAGGGGGGTTCGGCAAGAGACCCAGTACTTC.

In its sample, this clonotype was seen many times. The V gene is TRBV2, the J gene TRBJ2-1; weak D call: TRBD2 (6 bases). This CDR3 spans 15 amino acids. In germline, CDR1 is SNHLY, CDR2 FYNNEI. Trimming stripped 7 bases from V and 1 base from J, with 14 bases between. Here the CDR3 reads CASTPGRGSYNEQFF. Written as DNA, the CDR3 is TGTGCCAGCACCCCGGGGCGGGGATCCTACAATGAGCAGTTCTTC. Together with reference TRBV2 and TRBJ2-1, the CDR3 gives the full variable domain: EPEVTQTPSHQVTQMGQEVILRCVPISNHLYFYWYRQILGQKVEFLVSFYNNEISEKSEIFDDQFSVERPDGSNFTLKIRSTKLEDSAMYFCASTPGRGSYNEQFFGPGTRLTVL.

This clonotype was recorded many times. The chain combines TRBV29-1 with TRBJ2-7; no clear D. CDR1 and CDR2 (germline): SQVTM, ANQGSEA. V gave up 5 bases and J gave up 5 bases, with 19 bases separating them. The CDR3 covers 14 residues. The CDR3 DNA reads as TGCAGCGTTTTCTTTCCGGGTCAGGACCACGAGCAGTACTTC. Encoded protein: CSVFFPGQDHEQYF.

With respect to this clonotype: A much larger clone differs by one base, so this may be a read error. This rearrangement joins TRBV12-3 or TRBV12-4 to TRBJ2-1; no clear D. The CDR3 is 13 residues long. V was clipped by 11 bases and J by 9 bases, with 20 bases between them. DNA of the CDR3: TGTGCCTCAAGCCTTGGGGTAGCTGCTGAGCAGTTCTTC. This encodes CASSLGVAAEQFF.

This clonotype was seen many times. The chain employs TRBV5-6 and TRBJ1-2; 7 bases are shared with TRBD1. The length of the CDR3 is 13 residues. The V segment lost 4 bases and the J segment 2 bases; nucleotides outside the gene matches: 2. Germline values: CDR1 SGHDT, CDR2 YYEEEE. The CDR3 DNA reads as TGTGCCAGCAGCGCACAGGGGAACTATGGCTACACCTTC. Its protein product is CASSAQGNYGYTF.

The table lists this clonotype with many counts. This chain uses TRBV7-8 with TRBJ2-7; D unresolved. The germline V and J ends were trimmed by 2 bases and 2 bases, with 10 bases remaining between them. The germline V gene has CDR1 SGHVS and CDR2 FQNEAQ. The length of the CDR3 is 14 residues. CDR3 protein: CASSLMDGPYEQYF. The CDR3 coding sequence is TGTGCCAGCAGCTTAATGGACGGCCCCTACGAGCAGTACTTC.

This clonotype was found many times. V gene TRBV12-3 or TRBV12-4 combines with J gene TRBJ1-5; maybe TRBD1 (6 bases). The length of the CDR3 is 13 residues. V was pared by 2 bases and J by 5 bases, with 7 bases between. CDR3 loop: CASSLRGDQPQHF. The CDR3 DNA follows: TGTGCCAGCAGTTTAAGGGGGGATCAGCCCCAGCATTTT.

This chain connects TRBV21-1 to TRBJ2-7; TRBD2 is taken as the D call from the table, unchecked against the DNA. TRBV21-1 has pseudogene status. The CDR3 sequence is 15 residues long. CDR3 residues: CASSKNSGESYEQYF. CDR3 coding DNA: TGTGCCAGCAGCAAAAATAGCGGGGAGTCCTACGAGCAGTACTTC.

At least ten counts were recorded for this clonotype. The chain recombines TRBV6-5 with TRBJ2-7; D is possibly TRBD1 or TRBD2 (5 bases each). CDR1 is MNHEY, CDR2 SVGAGI, per germline. CDR3 size: 15 residues. With 0 bases removed from V and 0 bases from J, the gap between germline ends came to 9 bases. In DNA form, the CDR3 reads TGTGCCAGCAGTTACTCCTGGGGGTCCTCCTACGAGCAGTACTTC. Translation gives CASSYSWGSSYEQYF.

This clonotype was found many times. The V call is TRBV10-3, the J call TRBJ2-5; D is uncertain. Per germline, CDR1 ENHRY and CDR2 SYGVKD. This CDR3 is 13 amino acids long. The V end lost 8 bases, the J end lost 1 base, and 11 bases lay between the germline ends. For the CDR3, the DNA is TGTGCCATCGGGCAGGCGATCCAAGAGACCCAGTACTTC. Protein sequence: CAIGQAIQETQYF.

This clonotype was seen ten or more times. V usage is TRBV20-1 and J usage is TRBJ2-1, with D uncertain. CDR3 length equals 13 residues. Trimming took off 6 bases at V and 9 bases at J, with 18 bases between the two ends. Germline lookup yields CDR1 DFQATT and CDR2 SNEGSKA (reference sequence). CDR3 in DNA: TGCAGTGCCCCGTTTGAACTGGACCTTGAGCAGTTCTTC. The encoded protein is CSAPFELDLEQFF.

This clonotype was seen a few times. The chain uses TRBV4-3 and TRBJ1-2, with unresolved D. The V gene lost 0 bases and the J gene lost 5 bases, with 13 bases spanning the gap. This CDR3 has 15 residues. The germline gives CDR1 LGHNA, CDR2 YSLEER. The CDR3: CASSQEGMGPYGYTF. CDR3 nucleotides: TGCGCCAGCAGCCAAGAAGGAATGGGCCCGTATGGCTACACCTTC.

This clonotype was found many times. The V call is TRBV24-1, the J call TRBJ2-1; 8 nucleotides align to TRBD2. The CDR3 totals 15 residues. V dropped 5 bases and J dropped 4; count of bases not matched to a gene: 6. Germline CDR1 and CDR2: KGHDR and SFDVKD. CDR3 DNA: TGTGCCACCAGTGTCGGGACTAGTACGTACAATGAGCAGTTCTTC. Its protein product is CATSVGTSTYNEQFF.

At least ten counts were recorded for this clonotype. The CDR3: CASSPSDRGKDEQYF. DNA for the CDR3: TGTGCCAGCAGCCCATCCGACAGGGGGAAGGACGAGCAGTACTTC. The V call is TRBV4-2, the J call TRBJ2-7, with TRBD1 matching 9 bases. The CDR3 sequence is 15 residues long. The germline gives CDR1 LGHNA, CDR2 YNFKEQ. With V trimmed by 4 bases and J by 5 bases, 9 bases remained unmatched.

This clonotype was seen a few times. V and J are TRBV12-3 or TRBV12-4 and TRBJ2-6; D could derive from TRBD1 or TRBD2 (7 bases each). This CDR3 is built from 15 residues. Trimming removed 9 bases from V and 4 bases from J, with 16 bases in between. The DNA of the CDR3 is TGTGCCAGTCGGGGGAGGGGACAGGGGGCCAACGTCCTGACTTTC. It codes for CASRGRGQGANVLTF.

V usage is TRBV7-2 and J usage is TRBJ1-4, with D possibly TRBD1 on 5 matching bases. The CDR3 has 17 amino acids. Germline V gene sequence: CDR1 SGHTA, CDR2 FQGNSA. The V end was cut by 10 bases, the J end by 3 bases, with 24 bases between. CDR3 nucleotides: TGTGCCACCCCTGACCCGATGGGGGGGAAGGCTAATGAAAAACTGTTTTTT. Residues: CATPDPMGGKANEKLFF.

In this sample, this clonotype turned up a few times. The V call is TRBV27, the J call TRBJ1-2, with no clear D. Germline V gene sequence: CDR1 MNHEY, CDR2 SMNVEV (reference sequence). The CDR3 runs to 12 residues. The V gene lost 5 bases and the J gene lost 8 bases, with 12 bases spanning the gap. CDR3 sequence (DNA): TGTGCCAGCAGTCCAGGAGGGTTAGGCTACACCTTC. Its protein is CASSPGGLGYTF.

On this clonotype: It may be a read error: a sequence one base away is much more abundant. The chain combines TRBV6-2 or TRBV6-3 with TRBJ2-6, with TRBD1 as a possible D gene (5 bases). Germline CDR1 is MNHEY and CDR2 is SVGEGT. The CDR3 covers 19 residues. CDR3 sequence: CASSYTFGRAPSVANVLTF. The CDR3 nucleotides are TGTGCCAGCAGTTACACTTTCGGCAGGGCCCCCTCTGTGGCCAACGTCCTGACTTTC.

This clonotype has at least ten counts. The CDR3 DNA is TGCAGCGCCAGGACTGACACAGATACGCAGTATTTT. It is translated as CSARTDTDTQYF. The rearrangement links TRBV29-1 to TRBJ2-3; D is perhaps TRBD2 (5 bases). V gave up 7 bases and J gave up 2 bases, with 10 bases separating them. This CDR3 region has 12 residues. The germline gives CDR1 SQVTM, CDR2 ANQGSEA.

This clonotype was counted at least ten times. The rearrangement joins TRBV5-1 to TRBJ1-1; no clear D gene. V was trimmed by 0 bases and J by 7 bases, leaving 16 bases between them. The CDR3 is 15 residues long. The V gene's germline CDR1 is SGHRS and CDR2 YFSETQ. CDR3 protein: CASSLALGVEVEAFF. CDR3 coding DNA: TGCGCCAGCAGCTTGGCCTTGGGAGTGGAGGTTGAAGCTTTCTTT.

This clonotype was seen repeatedly, ten times or more. The V gene is TRBV20-1, the J gene TRBJ2-3, with 10 bases lining up with TRBD1. The germline CDR1 and CDR2 sequences are DFQATT and SNEGSKA (reference sequence). With 6 bases clipped from V and 10 bases from J, the junction kept 13 bases outside the gene matches. The CDR3 consists of 14 residues. DNA for the CDR3: TGCAGTGCGTCCCCGGGGACAGGGGTTGTCGCGCAGTATTTT. Amino acid sequence: CSASPGTGVVAQYF.